This entry describes one TCR beta chain. The sample comes from a study of technical replicates of blood from a few donors. This CDR3 region has 17 residues. The V and J ends lost 0 bases and 5 bases, in that order; junction bases with no gene match: 8. The germline V gene has CDR1 SEHNR and CDR2 FQNEAQ (reference sequence). Libraries were prepared by immunoSEQ multiplex PCR; TCRdb keeps only in-frame clonotypes and omits some of them. The data contain about 100,000 clones, 95% of them seen just once; the ten biggest clones take up roughly 0.19%. The specimen was T cells isolated from PBMCs. The rearrangement uses TRBV7-9 and TRBJ2-5; TRBD1 matches at 11 bases. The TCR sequence derives from a human donor in good health. This CDR3 reads CASSLAGQGAWGETQYF. For the CDR3, the DNA is TGTGCCAGCAGCTTAGCAGGACAGGGGGCCTGGGGGGAGACCCAGTACTTC. Combining the CDR3 with reference TRBV7-9 and TRBJ2-5 gives the whole variable domain DTGVSQNPRHKITKRGQNVTFRCDPISEHNRLYWYRQTLGQGPEFLTYFQNEAQLEKSRLLSDRFSAERPKGSFSTLEIQRTEQGDSAMYLCASSLAGQGAWGETQYFGPGTRLLVL.